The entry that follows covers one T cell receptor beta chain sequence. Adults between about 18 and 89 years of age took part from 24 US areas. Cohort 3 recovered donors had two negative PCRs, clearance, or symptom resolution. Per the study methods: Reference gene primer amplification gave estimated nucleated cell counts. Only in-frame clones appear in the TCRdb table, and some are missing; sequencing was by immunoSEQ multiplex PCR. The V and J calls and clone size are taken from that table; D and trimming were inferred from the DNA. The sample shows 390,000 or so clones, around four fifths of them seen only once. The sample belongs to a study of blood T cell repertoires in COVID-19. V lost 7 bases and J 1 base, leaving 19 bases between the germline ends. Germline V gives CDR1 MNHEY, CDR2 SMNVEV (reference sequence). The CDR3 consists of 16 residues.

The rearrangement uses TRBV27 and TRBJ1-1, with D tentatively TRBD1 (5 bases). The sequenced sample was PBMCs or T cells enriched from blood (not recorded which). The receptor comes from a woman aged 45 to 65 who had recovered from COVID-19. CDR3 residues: CASTPAGGVRNTEAFF. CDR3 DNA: TGTGCCAGCACCCCCGCGGGAGGGGTGCGGAACACTGAAGCTTTCTTT.